This paragraph covers one T cell receptor (beta chain) sequence. What antigen it recognizes has not been identified. Base qualities are not provided; no much larger clone lies one nucleotide away. Whole blood was collected in K2EDTA tubes by collaborating institutions according to the institutions' own protocols. For TCRbeta analysis, collaborator samples were shipped as frozen whole blood, as isolated PBMCs, or as DNA extracted from either sample type. The data originate from a study of blood T cell repertoires in COVID-19 (dated by TCRdb to about 2020). About the study as a whole: Samples from collaborators originated in the United States, Italy and Spain and spanned both the acute and convalescent phases of COVID-19. The material from the prospective study consisted of cDNA or gDNA derived from T cells, B-cell-depleted T cells, or PBMCs. Deeply sampled blood TCRbeta repertoires from subjects exposed to, actively infected with, or recovered from COVID-19 were included in the dataset. The repertoires were made available in a free public database intended to serve as a resource for research on the immune response to SARS-CoV-2. The samples were drawn from the first 160 participants of the ongoing ImmuneRACE study and from 1,254 subjects provided by 6 global collaborators. The sample metadata nearly always contained a de-identified subject ID, COVID-19 status, age in years and sex. Where available, HLA class I and class II types were obtained from metadata supplied by the sample provider rather than from assay-based typing.

Study-level results and caveats: The amount of clinical and demographic metadata varied by source and participant and was provided uncurated.

TCRbeta CDR3 regions were amplified from genomic DNA by means of the immunoSEQ Assay, a bias-controlled multiplex PCR. The published analysis was carried out like this. Nucleated cell counts per sample were estimated from amplification of reference gene primers within the assay. To quantify the absolute abundance of each unique TCRbeta CDR3 rearrangement, sequence reads were collapsed and filtered. For each sample, productive Simpson clonality was calculated as the square root of Simpson's diversity index across productive rearrangements. As stored in TCRdb, this immuneACCESS dataset retains in-frame rearrangements with V and J assigned. A fraction of the clones does not appear; measured against another copy, unresolved V genes explain less than half of the discrepancy, and the remainder lacks a known reason. The D gene and trimming were derived from the DNA, and the V and J assignments and clone size from that table. The sample records tens of thousands of clones, approximately 80% of which are singletons. 16% of the sample is held by the ten biggest clonotypes.

The sequenced sample consisted of peripheral blood. The receptor was isolated from a man older than 75 with active COVID-19.

The DNA sequence is as follows: TGCGCCAGCAGCTACGGGGGGAATAATTCACCCCTCCACTTT. This encodes CASSYGGNNSPLHF. This sequence uses TRBV5-1 and TRBJ1-6, and the D gene may be TRBD1, 5 bases matching. The germline V gene gives CDR1 as SGHRS and CDR2 as YFSETQ. Inclusive of the bounding cysteine and phenylalanine, the CDR3 is 14 residues long. This entry keeps only the CDR3 DNA: 42 bases, framed from base 1. Trimming removed 3 bases from V and 5 bases from J, leaving 9 bases between the germline ends.